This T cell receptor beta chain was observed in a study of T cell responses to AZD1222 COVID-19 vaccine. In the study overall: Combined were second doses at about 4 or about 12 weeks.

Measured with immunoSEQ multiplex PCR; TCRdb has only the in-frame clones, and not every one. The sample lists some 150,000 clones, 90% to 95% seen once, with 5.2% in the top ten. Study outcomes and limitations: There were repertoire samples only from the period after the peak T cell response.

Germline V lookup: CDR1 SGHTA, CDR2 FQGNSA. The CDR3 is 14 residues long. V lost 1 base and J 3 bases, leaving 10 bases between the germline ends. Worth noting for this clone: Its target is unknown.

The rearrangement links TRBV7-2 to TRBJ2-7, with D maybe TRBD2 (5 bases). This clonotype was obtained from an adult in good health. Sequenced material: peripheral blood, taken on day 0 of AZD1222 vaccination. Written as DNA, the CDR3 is TGTGCCAGCAGCTTAGGGCTAGCTGGCTACGAGCAGTACTTC. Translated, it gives CASSLGLAGYEQYF. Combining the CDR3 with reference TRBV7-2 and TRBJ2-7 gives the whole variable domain GAGVSQSPSNKVTEKGKDVELRCDPISGHTALYWYRQSLGQGLEFLIYFQGNSAPDKSGLPSDRFSAERTGGSVSTLTIQRTQQEDSAVYLCASSLGLAGYEQYFGPGTRLTVT.